The clone carrying this TCR beta chain appeared a few times. Its antigen remains unknown. The record originates from a study of blood T cells in healthy people across ages. The CDR3 length is 15 residues. Germline CDR1 reads SGHTA; CDR2 reads FQGNSA. V was cut by 2 bases and J by 0 bases, with 11 bases left in between. General study results and limits: In these data, TCR beta diversity tracked strongly with naive T cell percentage.

Through a sample-barcoded 5' primer and a J-beta primer mix, a second PCR was run for roughly 6 to 11 cycles. Every sample gave at least 3 million paired-end reads containing CDR3. TCRdb redid the calling of the 5' RACE reads with MiXCR, one entry per CDR3 protein. The data contain 980,000 or so distinct CDR3 sequences, roughly 43% of them seen just once; the ten biggest clones take up 13%. The TCR comes from a man aged 25 to 40 in good health. The rearrangement uses TRBV7-2 and TRBJ2-7; possible D gene TRBD1, 6 bases. Sequences were obtained from blood. CDR3 coding DNA: TGTGCCAGCAGCTTATACAGGGAGCTCTCCTACGAGCAGTACTTC. Protein sequence: CASSLYRELSYEQYF.